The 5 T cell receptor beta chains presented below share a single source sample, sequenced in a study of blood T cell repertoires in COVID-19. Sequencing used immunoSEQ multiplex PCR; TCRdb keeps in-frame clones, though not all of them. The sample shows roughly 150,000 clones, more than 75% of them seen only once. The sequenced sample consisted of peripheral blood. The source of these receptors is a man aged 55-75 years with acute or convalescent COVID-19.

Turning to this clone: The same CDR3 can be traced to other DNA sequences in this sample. CDR3 DNA sequence: TGTGCCAGCAGCCTGACTAGCGGCTCCTACAATGAGCAGTTCTTC. Protein: CASSLTSGSYNEQFF. The J gene is TRBJ2-1, the V gene TRBV11-1; 9 positions match TRBD2. Germline-derived CDR1 and CDR2 are SGHAT and FQDESV (reference sequence). Unmatched junction bases numbered 2, after V lost 5 bases and J lost 0 bases. This CDR3 is built from 15 residues.

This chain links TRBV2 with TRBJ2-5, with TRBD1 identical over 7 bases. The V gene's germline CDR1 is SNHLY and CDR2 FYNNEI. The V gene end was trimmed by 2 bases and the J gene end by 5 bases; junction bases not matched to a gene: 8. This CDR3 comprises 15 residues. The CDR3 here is CASSESRGLGETQYF. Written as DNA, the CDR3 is TGTGCCAGCAGTGAATCAAGGGGGCTAGGGGAGACCCAGTACTTC.

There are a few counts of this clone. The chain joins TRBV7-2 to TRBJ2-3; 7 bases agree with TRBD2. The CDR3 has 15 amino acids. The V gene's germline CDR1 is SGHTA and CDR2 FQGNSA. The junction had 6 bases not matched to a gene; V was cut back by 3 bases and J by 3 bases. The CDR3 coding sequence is TGTGCCAGCAGCTTGAAGGCGGGAGTTACAGATACGCAGTATTTT. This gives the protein CASSLKAGVTDTQYF.

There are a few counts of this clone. In nucleotides, the CDR3 is TGTGCCTGGGGCGGACAGCGCACCCGAGAGACCCAGTACTTC. Its translation is CAWGGQRTRETQYF. V gene TRBV30 combines with J gene TRBJ2-5, with D maybe TRBD1 (6 bases). This CDR3 comprises 14 residues. The germline V and J ends were trimmed by 5 bases and 4 bases, with 17 bases remaining between them. Germline CDR1 and CDR2: GTSNPN and SVGIG (reference sequence).

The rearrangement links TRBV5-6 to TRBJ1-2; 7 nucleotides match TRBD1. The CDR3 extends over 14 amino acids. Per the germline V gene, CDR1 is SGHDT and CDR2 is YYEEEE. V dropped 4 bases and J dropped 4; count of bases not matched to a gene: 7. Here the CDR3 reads CASSRGTVLYGYTF. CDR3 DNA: TGTGCCAGCAGCCGCGGGACAGTCCTCTATGGCTACACCTTC.